This T cell receptor beta chain was sequenced for a study of OX40 agonist ivuxolimab in advanced cancers. Study background: From roughly 20 to 90 years was the age range, with a mean of around 54 years, and around 80% were male.

Trimming took 6 bases from V and 0 from J, leaving 10 bases between them. Germline CDR1 and CDR2: MNHEY and SMNVEV (reference sequence). CDR3 length: 14 residues. Repertoires were generated with immunoSEQ multiplex PCR, while TCRdb's copy carries only in-frame clones and drops some. This table holds around 76,000 clones, 70% to 90% found once. This clone has more than one count but fewer than ten. Sequences were derived from CD4+ or CD8+ T cells sorted from blood, sampled in a trial of the OX40 agonist ivuxolimab. The TCR originated in an adult with an advanced solid tumor such as melanoma, head and neck, liver or kidney cancer. V and J are TRBV27 and TRBJ2-3; D not resolved. This chain's CDR3 is CASSRQPSTDTQYF. In DNA form, the CDR3 reads TGTGCCAGCAGCCGGCAGCCTAGCACAGATACGCAGTATTTT.